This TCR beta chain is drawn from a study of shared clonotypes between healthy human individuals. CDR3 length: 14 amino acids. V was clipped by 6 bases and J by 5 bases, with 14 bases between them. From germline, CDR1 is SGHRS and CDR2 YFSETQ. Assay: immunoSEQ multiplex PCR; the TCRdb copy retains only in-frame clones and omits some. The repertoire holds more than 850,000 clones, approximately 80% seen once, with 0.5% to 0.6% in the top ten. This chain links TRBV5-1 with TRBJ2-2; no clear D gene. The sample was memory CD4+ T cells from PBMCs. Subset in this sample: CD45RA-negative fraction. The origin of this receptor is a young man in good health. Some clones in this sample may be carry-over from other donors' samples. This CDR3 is CASTGVYSTGELFF. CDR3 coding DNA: TGCGCCAGCACCGGAGTATACTCAACCGGGGAGCTGTTTTTT.